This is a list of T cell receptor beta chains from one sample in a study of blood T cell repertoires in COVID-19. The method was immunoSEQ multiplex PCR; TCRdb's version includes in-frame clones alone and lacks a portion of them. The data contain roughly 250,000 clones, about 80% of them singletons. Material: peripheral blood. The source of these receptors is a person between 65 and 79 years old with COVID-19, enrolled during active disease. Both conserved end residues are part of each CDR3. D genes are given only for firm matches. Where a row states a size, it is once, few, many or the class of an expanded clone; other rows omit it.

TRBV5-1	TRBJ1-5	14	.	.	TGCGCCAGCAGCTTGGTGCAGGGAAGCCAGCCCCAGCATTTT	CASSLVQGSQPQHF
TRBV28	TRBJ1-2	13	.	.	TGTGCCAGCACATTTTCTGCCGGCTATGGCTACACCTTC	CASTFSAGYGYTF
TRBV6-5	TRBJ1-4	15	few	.	TGTGCCAGCAGCCACCCGGGGGCAACTAATGAAAAACTGTTTTTT	CASSHPGATNEKLFF
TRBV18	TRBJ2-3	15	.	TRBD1	TGTGCCAGCTCACCAGAGACAGGGATGCCAGATACGCAGTATTTT	CASSPETGMPDTQYF
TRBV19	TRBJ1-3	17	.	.	TGTGCCAGTAGTAAAACCCACAGGGATCCGACTGGAAACACCATATATTTT	CASSKTHRDPTGNTIYF
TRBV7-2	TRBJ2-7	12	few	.	TGTGCCAGCAGCCAAACACATACCGAGCAGTACTTC	CASSQTHTEQYF
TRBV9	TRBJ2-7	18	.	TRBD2	TGTGCCAGCAGCGTAGGGGCGAGGACTAGCGGAAACATCTACGAGCAGTACTTC	CASSVGARTSGNIYEQYF
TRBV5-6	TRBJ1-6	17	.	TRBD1	TGTGCCAGCAGCTTGCGAATGACAGGGAATAGAAATTCACCCCTCCACTTT	CASSLRMTGNRNSPLHF
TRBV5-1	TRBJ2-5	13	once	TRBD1	TGCGCCAGCAGCCTTGGACAGGGTGAGACCCAGTACTTC	CASSLGQGETQYF
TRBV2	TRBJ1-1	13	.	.	TGTGCCAGCAGAGTCGGGGGGGTTCCTGAAGCTTTCTTT	CASRVGGVPEAFF
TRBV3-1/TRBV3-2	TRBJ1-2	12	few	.	TGTGCCAGCAGCCAAGGGAGTTTGGGCTACACCTTC	CASSQGSLGYTF
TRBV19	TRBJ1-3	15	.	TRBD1	TGTGCCAGTACCCTACAGGGGAGCGTTGGAAACACCATATATTTT	CASTLQGSVGNTIYF
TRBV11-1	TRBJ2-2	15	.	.	TGTGCCAGCAGCTTAGACGGGACGAACACCGGGGAGCTGTTTTTT	CASSLDGTNTGELFF
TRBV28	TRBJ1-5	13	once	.	TGTGCCAGCAGTTTGCCAGTTGGTCAGCCCCAGCATTTT	CASSLPVGQPQHF
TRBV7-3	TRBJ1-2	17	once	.	TGTGCCAGCAGCTCCCACCCAAACTACGTAGGCCAAAGTGGCTACACCTTC	CASSSHPNYVGQSGYTF
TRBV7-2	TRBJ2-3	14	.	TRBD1	TGTGCCAGCAGCTTCCGGACAGGGGCAGATACGCAGTATTTT	CASSFRTGADTQYF
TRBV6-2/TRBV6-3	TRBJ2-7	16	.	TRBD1	TGTGCCAGCAGTTACCGAAGGACAGGCATTGCCTACGAGCAGTACTTC	CASSYRRTGIAYEQYF
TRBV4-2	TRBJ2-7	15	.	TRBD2	TGTGCCAGCAGCCAAAGGCTGGCGGGAGGCTACGAGCAGTACTTC	CASSQRLAGGYEQYF
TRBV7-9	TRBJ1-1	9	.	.	TGTGCCAGCTCCTATGAAGCTTTCTTT	CASSYEAFF
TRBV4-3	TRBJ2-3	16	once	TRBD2	TGCGCCAGCAGCCAAGATCGACTAGCGGACACAGATACGCAGTATTTT	CASSQDRLADTDTQYF
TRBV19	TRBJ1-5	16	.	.	TGTGCCAGTACTCCCCCCGGTGGGACAAAGGGTCAGCCCCAGCATTTT	CASTPPGGTKGQPQHF
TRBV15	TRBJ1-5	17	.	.	TGTGCCACCAGCAGAGATTGGTCAGCAGGCGGCAATCAGCCCCAGCATTTT	CATSRDWSAGGNQPQHF
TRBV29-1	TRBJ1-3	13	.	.	TGCAGCGTTGACTCTCTCTCTGGAAACACCATATATTTT	CSVDSLSGNTIYF
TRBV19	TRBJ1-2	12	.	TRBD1	TGTGCCGGACAGGGGATTGTCGGTGGCTACACCTTC	CAGQGIVGGYTF
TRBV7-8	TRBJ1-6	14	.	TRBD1	TGTGCCAGCTCTTTGGACAGGGGAAATTCACCCCTCCACTTT	CASSLDRGNSPLHF
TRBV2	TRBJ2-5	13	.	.	TGTGCCAGCGCAGGGTCACCGCAAGAGACCCAGTACTTC	CASAGSPQETQYF
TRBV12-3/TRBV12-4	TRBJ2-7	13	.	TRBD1	TGTGCCAGCAGTCGAGACAGGGATGGCGAGCAGTACTTC	CASSRDRDGEQYF
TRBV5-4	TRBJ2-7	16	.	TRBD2	TGTGCCAGCAGCTTGAGTTCCGGGACTAAGTCCTACGAGCAGTACTTC	CASSLSSGTKSYEQYF
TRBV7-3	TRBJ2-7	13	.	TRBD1	TGTGCCAGCAGCCTGACAGGGGTCGACGAGCAGTACTTC	CASSLTGVDEQYF
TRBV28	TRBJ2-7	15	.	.	TGTGCCAGCAGCCCGACTTTGGGGCTATCCTACGAGCAGTACTTC	CASSPTLGLSYEQYF
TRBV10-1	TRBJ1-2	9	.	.	TGCGCCAGCAGGGACTTCTACACCTTC	CASRDFYTF
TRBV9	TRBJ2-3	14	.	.	TGTGCCAGCAGCGTAAGGCAGGGTTCGGATACGCAGTATTTT	CASSVRQGSDTQYF
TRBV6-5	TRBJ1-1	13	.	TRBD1	TGTGCCAGCAGAAATACAGGGGGCACTGAAGCTTTCTTT	CASRNTGGTEAFF
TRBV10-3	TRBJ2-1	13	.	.	TGTGCCATCAGTGAGTCGTCAGGGGTTGAGCAGTTCTTC	CAISESSGVEQFF
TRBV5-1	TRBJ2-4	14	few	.	TGCGCCAGCAGCTGGGGAGTAGGACAAAACATTCAGTACTTC	CASSWGVGQNIQYF
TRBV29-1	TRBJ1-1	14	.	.	TGCAGCGTTGTCCGGAGGGACCGGGGAACTGAAGCTTTCTTT	CSVVRRDRGTEAFF
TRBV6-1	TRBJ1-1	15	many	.	TGTGCCAGCAGTGAAGATAGGGGAGGGTTGACTGAAGCTTTCTTT	CASSEDRGGLTEAFF
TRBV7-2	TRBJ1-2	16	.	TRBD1	TGTGCCAGCAGCACGACCCTTGGACAGGGTGGGGATGGCTACACCTTC	CASSTTLGQGGDGYTF
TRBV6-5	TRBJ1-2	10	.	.	TGTGCCAGCAGTTTAGTGGGCTACACCTTC	CASSLVGYTF
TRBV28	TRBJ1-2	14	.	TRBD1	TGTGCCAGCAGCTGGACAGGGAGTGGAAGACGTTACACCTTC	CASSWTGSGRRYTF
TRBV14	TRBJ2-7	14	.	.	TGTGCCAGCAGCCAGCCCCCGGGTACCTACGAGCAGTACTTC	CASSQPPGTYEQYF
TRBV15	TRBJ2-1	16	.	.	TGTGCCACCAGCAAGACGTTAGCGGCCTCCTACAATGAGCAGTTCTTC	CATSKTLAASYNEQFF
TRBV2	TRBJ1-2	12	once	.	TGTGCCAGCATTGTGGGGGGGTATGGCTACACCTTC	CASIVGGYGYTF
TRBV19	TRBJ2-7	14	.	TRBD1	TGTGCCAGTAGTAAGACAGGGGCGAGCTACGAGCAGTACTTC	CASSKTGASYEQYF
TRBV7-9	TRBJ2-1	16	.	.	TGTGCCAGCAGCTTTTCTAGTCCTAGCTCCTACAATGAGCAGTTCTTC	CASSFSSPSSYNEQFF
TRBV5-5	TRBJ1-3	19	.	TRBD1	TGTGCCAGCAGGCGCGCGGGACAGTTCATCCTCGGGGCTGGAAACACCATATATTTT	CASRRAGQFILGAGNTIYF
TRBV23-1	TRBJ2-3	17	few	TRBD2	TGCGCCAGCAGTCAATTATCGGGTCTAGCGGACACAGATACGCAGTATTTT	CASSQLSGLADTDTQYF
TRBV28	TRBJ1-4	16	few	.	TGTGCCAGCAGTTTTTTCCAGTCAGGGTTAGGTGAAAAACTGTTTTTT	CASSFFQSGLGEKLFF
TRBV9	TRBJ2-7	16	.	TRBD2	TGTGCCAGCAGCCCTCAAGCGGGAGGCCGCTTCTACGAGCAGTACTTC	CASSPQAGGRFYEQYF
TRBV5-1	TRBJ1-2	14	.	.	TGCGCCAGCAGCTTAGCCTCCCAGGAACGGGGCTACACCTTC	CASSLASQERGYTF
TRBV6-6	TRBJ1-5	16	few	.	TGTGCCAGCAGGGCCCGGGCGGGCCTCCGGAATCAGCCCCAGCATTTT	CASRARAGLRNQPQHF